A selection of T cell receptor beta chains follows, all from one sample in a study of response to subunit inactivated influenza vaccine. A single record per CDR3 protein comes from TCRdb applying MiXCR to the RT-PCR reads. The table lists 400,000 to 550,000 distinct CDR3 sequences, approximately 24% of them singletons, with approximately 1.9% in the top ten. Source: CD4+ T cells sorted from PBMCs, taken 5 to 6 days after vaccination. The receptors here all came from a man aged 50 or older who received an inactivated influenza vaccine. The CDR3 runs from the conserved cysteine through the conserved F or W. D genes are given only for firm matches. The size of a clone is reported for some rows only, either as once, few or many, or as a class for expanded clones.

v_call	j_call	clone_size	d_call	cdr3_aa	cdr3_nt
TRBV15	TRBJ2-5	NA	TRBD1	CATSRDRGNQETQYF	TGTGCCACCAGCAGAGACAGGGGGAACCAAGAGACCCAGTACTTC
TRBV27	TRBJ2-1	NA	TRBD2	CASRLAGAGGRYNEQFF	TGTGCCAGCAGACTCGCGGGGGCGGGGGGGCGATACAATGAGCAGTTCTTC
TRBV15	TRBJ1-2	few	TRBD1	CATSRDKRGQGFSYTF	TGTGCCACCAGCAGAGATAAGAGGGGACAGGGATTTAGCTACACCTTC
TRBV7-2	TRBJ2-7	few	TRBD2	CASSSRTSGQYF	TGTGCCAGCAGCTCCCGGACTAGTGGGCAGTACTTC
TRBV13	TRBJ2-3	few	NA	CASSLRGPRLVDTQYF	TGTGCCAGCAGCTTACGGGGGCCACGGCTTGTAGATACGCAGTATTTT
TRBV3-1	TRBJ1-5	NA	TRBD1	CASSQKGTGTQHF	TGTGCCAGCAGCCAAAAAGGGACAGGGACCCAGCATTTT
TRBV5-1	TRBJ2-1	NA	TRBD2	CASSLSVGGGYNEQFF	TGCGCCAGCAGCTTGTCTGTGGGGGGGGGTTACAATGAGCAGTTCTTC
TRBV20-1	TRBJ1-2	NA	NA	CSASFETVGYGYTF	TGCAGTGCTAGTTTCGAGACAGTCGGCTATGGCTACACCTTC
TRBV29-1	TRBJ2-5	NA	TRBD1	CSGRDSNQETQYF	TGCAGCGGCCGGGACAGTAACCAAGAGACCCAGTACTTC
TRBV7-2	TRBJ2-1	NA	NA	CASSLGQNYNEQFF	TGTGCCAGCAGCTTAGGGCAGAACTACAATGAGCAGTTCTTC
TRBV4-2	TRBJ2-7	few	TRBD2	CASSSPSGGTSEQYF	TGTGCCAGCAGCTCGCCTAGCGGGGGGACTTCCGAGCAGTACTTC
TRBV27	TRBJ1-1	few	TRBD1	CASSLMTGGQAFF	TGTGCCAGCAGTTTAATGACAGGGGGCCAAGCTTTCTTT
TRBV21-1	TRBJ2-7	few	NA	CASSKIGTVYEQYF	TGTGCCAGCAGCAAAATCGGGACAGTCTACGAGCAGTACTTC
TRBV12-3/TRBV12-4	TRBJ1-5	NA	TRBD1	CASRPGQGAWGNQPQHF	TGTGCCAGCAGGCCAGGACAGGGGGCCTGGGGCAATCAGCCCCAGCATTTT
TRBV7-2	TRBJ1-2	few	NA	CASKQGPAGGYTF	TGTGCCAGCAAACAAGGCCCGGCGGGTGGCTACACCTTC
TRBV5-1	TRBJ2-7	few	TRBD2	CASSLAVGRDVYEQYF	TGCGCCAGCAGCTTGGCCGTAGGGAGGGATGTCTACGAGCAGTACTTC
TRBV29-1	TRBJ2-3	NA	NA	CSVVSGVRSTDTQYF	TGCAGCGTTGTAAGCGGAGTTAGGAGCACAGATACGCAGTATTTT
TRBV20-1	TRBJ1-2	NA	NA	CSARKEVNYGYTF	TGCAGTGCTAGAAAGGAGGTGAACTATGGCTACACCTTC
TRBV7-9	TRBJ2-5	few	TRBD2	CASSPWTSGGQETQYF	TGTGCCAGCAGCCCATGGACTAGCGGGGGACAAGAGACCCAGTACTTC
TRBV7-2	TRBJ2-3	NA	NA	CASSFMGLTDTQYF	TGTGCCAGCAGCTTTATGGGGTTAACAGATACGCAGTATTTT
TRBV20-1	TRBJ1-1	few	TRBD1	CSASQTGSTEAFF	TGCAGTGCTAGCCAGACAGGGTCGACTGAAGCTTTCTTT
TRBV29-1	TRBJ1-6	few	NA	CSVARGRNSPLHF	TGCAGCGTGGCCCGGGGGCGTAATTCACCCCTCCACTTT
TRBV7-6	TRBJ2-2	few	NA	CARTAYPTGELFF	TGTGCCAGAACAGCTTATCCCACCGGGGAGCTGTTTTTT
TRBV7-9	TRBJ1-5	NA	NA	CASSLERDQPQHF	TGTGCCAGCAGCTTAGAAAGGGATCAGCCCCAGCATTTT
TRBV2	TRBJ1-1	NA	NA	CASSAPPGVGTEAFF	TGTGCCAGCAGCGCACCCCCTGGCGTGGGCACTGAAGCTTTCTTT
TRBV20-1	TRBJ2-7	many	NA	CSAGPMGRNSYEQYF	TGCAGTGCTGGACCCATGGGACGGAACTCCTACGAGCAGTACTTC
TRBV3-1	TRBJ2-1	NA	TRBD2	CASSQAGGSNNEQFF	TGTGCCAGCAGCCAAGCGGGGGGGTCAAACAATGAGCAGTTCTTC
TRBV5-1	TRBJ1-2	few	NA	CASSSTGTPWSYGYTF	TGCGCCAGCAGCTCCACCGGGACCCCCTGGAGCTATGGCTACACCTTC
TRBV7-2	TRBJ1-2	many	NA	CACRGTPTNYGYTF	TGTGCCTGCCGTGGAACACCAACTAACTATGGCTACACCTTC